The sequence of this TCR beta chain was determined in a study of blood T cell repertoires in COVID-19. This clone came up once. The CDR3 runs to 11 residues. Trimming shortened V by 5 bases and J by 6 bases, and 8 bases separated the two germline ends. Germline CDR1 and CDR2: SGHAT and FQNNGV. TCRdb's table, derived via immunoSEQ multiplex PCR, lists solely in-frame clones and lacks some. The sample holds approximately 150,000 clones, over 70% seen once. This receptor was identified in a man aged 45-60 years in a cohort exposed to, infected with or recovered from COVID-19 (not recorded which). The specimen sequenced was PBMCs or T cells enriched from blood (not recorded which). This chain links TRBV11-2 with TRBJ2-7; a possible D gene is TRBD1 (6 bases). The CDR3 region is CASSPRGEQYF. As DNA, the CDR3 is TGTGCCAGCAGCCCCAGGGGCGAGCAGTACTTC.